This T cell receptor (beta chain) came from a study of blood T cells in healthy people across ages. As for the study in general: T cells yielded about one barcoded beta molecule per two cells through template switching.

V was cut by 0 bases and J by 0 bases, with 17 bases left in between. This CDR3 is 19 amino acids long. Germline assignment: CDR1 SGHDN and CDR2 FVKESK. The use of a sample-barcoded 5' primer and a J-beta primer mix characterized a second PCR of roughly 7 to 11 cycles. From the 5' RACE reads, TCRdb called clonotypes with MiXCR, one entry per CDR3 protein. The sample holds over 950,000 distinct CDR3 sequences, roughly 47% seen once. The clonotype comes from an older woman in good health. The sample comprised blood. The rearrangement uses TRBV14 and TRBJ1-4; unclear D gene. The CDR3 region is CASSQEWIREGSTNEKLFF. As DNA, the CDR3 is TGTGCCAGCAGCCAAGAATGGATAAGGGAAGGGTCAACTAATGAAAAACTGTTTTTT. Filled out from reference TRBV14 and TRBJ1-4, the complete variable domain reads EAGVTQFPSHSVIEKGQTVTLRCDPISGHDNLYWYRRVMGKEIKFLLHFVKESKQDESGMPNNRFLAERTGGTYSTLKVQPAELEDSGVYFCASSQEWIREGSTNEKLFFGSGTQLSVL.